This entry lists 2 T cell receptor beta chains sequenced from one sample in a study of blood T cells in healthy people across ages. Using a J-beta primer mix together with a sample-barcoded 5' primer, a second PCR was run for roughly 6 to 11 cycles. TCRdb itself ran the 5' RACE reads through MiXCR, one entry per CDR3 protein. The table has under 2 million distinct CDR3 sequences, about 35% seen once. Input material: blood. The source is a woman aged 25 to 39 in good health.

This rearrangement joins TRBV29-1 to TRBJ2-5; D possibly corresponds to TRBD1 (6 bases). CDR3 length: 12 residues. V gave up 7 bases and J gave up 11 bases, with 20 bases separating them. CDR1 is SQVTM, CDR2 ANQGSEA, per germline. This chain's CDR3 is CSARDTGYKQYF. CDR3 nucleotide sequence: TGCAGCGCTCGGGACACCGGCTACAAGCAGTACTTC.

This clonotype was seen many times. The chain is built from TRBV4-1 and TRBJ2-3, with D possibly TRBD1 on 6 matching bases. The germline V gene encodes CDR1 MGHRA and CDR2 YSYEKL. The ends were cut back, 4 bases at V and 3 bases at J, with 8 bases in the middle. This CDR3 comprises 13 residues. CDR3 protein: CASSRRGTDTQYF. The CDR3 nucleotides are TGCGCCAGCAGCCGTAGGGGGACAGATACGCAGTATTTT.